This TCR beta chain comes out of a study of blood T cell repertoires in COVID-19. Across the whole study: The United States, Italy and Spain were the sources of the acute and convalescent COVID-19 samples. Sources were T cells, B-cell-depleted T cells, or PBMCs; the material itself was cDNA or gDNA.

The table lists this clone with a few counts. Under the authors' procedure: Estimation of nucleated cell counts relied on the amplification of reference gene primers. The method was immunoSEQ multiplex PCR; TCRdb's version includes in-frame clones alone and lacks a portion of them. V and J calls and clone size follow that table, whereas D and trimming were derived from the DNA. The table includes about 120,000 clones, about nine tenths detected once. The germline V gene has CDR1 GTSNPN and CDR2 SVGIG (reference sequence). The germline V and J ends were trimmed by 3 bases and 7 bases, with 7 bases remaining between them. The CDR3 loop spans 12 amino acids.

The sample comprised peripheral blood. V and J are TRBV30 and TRBJ1-6; possible D gene TRBD1, 6 bases. This receptor was taken from an older woman with acute or convalescent COVID-19. CDR3 sequence (DNA): TGTGCCTGGAGGGGGGCCAATTCACCCCTCCACTTT. Translated: CAWRGANSPLHF.